A selection of T cell receptor beta chains follows, all from one sample in a study of blood T cell repertoires in COVID-19. Generated by immunoSEQ multiplex PCR, the TCRdb table keeps only in-frame clones and is missing some. The sample includes a few hundred thousand clones, 75% to 95% of them seen just once. Sequenced sample: peripheral blood. These receptors were taken from a person aged 18 to 29 with COVID-19, enrolled during active disease. Both conserved end residues are part of each CDR3.

j_call | v_call | cdr3_aa
TRBJ1-2 | TRBV5-1 | CASSLAVSADSYGYTF
TRBJ1-2 | TRBV11-2 | CASSPGGANYGYTF
TRBJ2-3 | TRBV9 | CASSVGTLDTQYF
TRBJ2-1 | TRBV5-1 | CASSPGVTNEQFF
TRBJ1-6 | TRBV6-5 | CASRRDHSYNSPLHF
TRBJ1-6 | TRBV10-3 | CAISAAGGDSPLHF
TRBJ2-3 | TRBV27 | CASKSGRAGDTQYF
TRBJ2-2 | TRBV6-5 | CASGFPGRNTGELFF
TRBJ2-7 | TRBV18 | CASSPGTGSYEQYF
TRBJ1-3 | TRBV2 | CASRATGKSGNTIYF
TRBJ2-1 | TRBV9 | CASSVSPGHNEQFF